This entry describes one T cell receptor (beta chain). Per the study methods: For nucleated cells, counts were estimated from reference gene primer amplification. Repertoires were generated with immunoSEQ multiplex PCR, while TCRdb's copy carries only in-frame clones and drops some. V and J calls and clone size come straight from that table; D and trimming were deduced from the DNA. Among 200,000 or so clones listed, around 80% were seen once. These data are taken from a study of blood T cell repertoires in COVID-19. Study-level information: The United States, Italy and Spain supplied acute and convalescent COVID-19 samples. From T cells, B-cell-depleted T cells, or PBMCs came the material, which was cDNA or gDNA.

The J segment lost 6 bases and the V segment lost 8 bases, leaving 7 bases of the junction unmatched. CDR3 length: 14 amino acids. Looked up from germline, CDR1 is MGHRA and CDR2 is YSYEKL. V is TRBV4-1 and J is TRBJ1-6, with 7 bases that match TRBD1. Sequenced input: peripheral blood. The source is a human donor with acute or convalescent COVID-19. The donor label of this sample is uncertain. DNA for the CDR3: TGCGCCAGCCGAGGGGGCACGCTTAATTCACCCCTCCACTTT. This translates into CASRGGTLNSPLHF.